This TCR beta chain is from a study of cytomegalovirus exposure and HLA in healthy donors. PCR amplification relied on 60 Vbeta primers (plus 13 Jbeta primers). TCRdb keeps only in-frame clones here, not all; method: immunoSEQ multiplex PCR. The table shows some 130,000 clones, with approximately 70% occurring only once. Per the germline V gene, CDR1 is SQVTM and CDR2 is ANQGSEA. The ends were cut back, 7 bases at V and 9 bases at J, with 19 bases in the middle. The CDR3 sequence is 13 residues long. The receptor was isolated from a woman in her sixties in good health and CMV-seropositive. The sequenced sample was PBMCs. The V gene is TRBV29-1, the J gene TRBJ1-3; D remains unclear. The CDR3 DNA is TGCAGCGCTATAGCTCGGGGTAGAAGCACCATATATTTT. This codes for CSAIARGRSTIYF.